Listed here are 10 T cell receptor beta chains from one sample, sequenced in a study of cytotoxic CD8 clonotypes in ibrutinib-treated CLL. Generated by immunoSEQ multiplex PCR, the TCRdb table keeps only in-frame clones and is missing some. The table lists under 300,000 clones, more than 70% of them singletons. Sequenced material: PBMCs, taken at disease progression, from a patient treated with ibrutinib. The origin of the receptors is a human donor with chronic lymphocytic leukemia.

The gene calls are TRBV7-9 and TRBJ2-7; 9 bases agree with TRBD2. The CDR3 is 16 amino acids. V dropped 5 bases and J dropped 0; count of bases not matched to a gene: 8. In germline, CDR1 is SEHNR, CDR2 FQNEAQ (reference sequence). The CDR3 protein is CASSQLAGLSSYEQYF. The CDR3 DNA reads as TGTGCCAGCAGCCAGCTAGCGGGGCTTAGCTCCTACGAGCAGTACTTC.

The gene calls are TRBV27 and TRBJ2-1, with a tentative D call TRBD1 (6 bases). Trimming removed 4 bases from V and 5 bases from J, with 9 bases in between. Germline CDR1 MNHEY, CDR2 SMNVEV (reference sequence). The CDR3 consists of 13 residues. In nucleotides, the CDR3 is TGTGCCAGCAGTTCCGGACAGAACAATGAGCAGTTCTTC. Its protein product is CASSSGQNNEQFF.

This clone was seen a few times. This chain joins TRBV18 and TRBJ2-7; D is possibly TRBD1 (5 bases). V lost 3 bases and J 7 bases, leaving 10 bases between the germline ends. Germline lookup yields CDR1 KGHSH and CDR2 LQKENI. This CDR3 is 12 amino acids long. Here the CDR3 DNA reads TGTGCCAGCTCACCTTCAGGGATTGAGCAGTACTTC. Protein product: CASSPSGIEQYF.

The chain recombines TRBV5-1 with TRBJ1-1, with a possible D match to TRBD1 (6 bases). Germline loops: CDR1 SGHRS, CDR2 YFSETQ. V was cut by 1 base and J by 5 bases, with 12 bases left in between. The CDR3 loop spans 14 amino acids. CDR3 nucleotide sequence: TGCGCCAGCAGCTTGAGCTCAGGGGAAACTGAAGCTTTCTTT. Amino acid sequence: CASSLSSGETEAFF.

The chain has TRBV7-2 and TRBJ2-3, with 11 bases that match TRBD2. There are 15 residues in the CDR3. CDR1 and CDR2 (germline): SGHTA, FQGNSA. V was clipped by 1 base and J by 6 bases; unmatched bases: 3. The DNA of the CDR3 is TGTGCCAGCAGCTTAGTCACTAGCGGGGGTGATACGCAGTATTTT. Its protein is CASSLVTSGGDTQYF.

This clone was detected a few times. V usage is TRBV2 and J usage is TRBJ1-2, with TRBD1 matching 8 bases. V shed 5 bases, J shed 7 bases, and the junction held 9 bases outside the gene matches. Germline V lookup: CDR1 SNHLY, CDR2 FYNNEI. The CDR3 contains 14 residues. The CDR3 DNA reads TGTGCCAGCAGTCCAAGGACAGGGCGGGGTGGCTACACCTTC. Encoded protein: CASSPRTGRGGYTF.

The J gene is TRBJ2-1, the V gene TRBV9, with D possibly matching TRBD1 (5 bases). The CDR3 spans 13 residues. The V gene lost 0 bases and the J gene lost 15 bases, with 16 bases spanning the gap. The germline CDR1 and CDR2 sequences are SGDLS and YYNGEE. The CDR3 loop reads CASSVGQGYSLFF. CDR3 in DNA: TGTGCCAGCAGCGTAGGCCAGGGATACTCCTTGTTCTTC.

In the case of this clone: The junction does not match germline at one end; this may be a read error. The rearrangement joins TRBV19 to TRBJ1-2; D is unresolved. This CDR3 has 16 amino acids. The germline V gene has CDR1 LNHDA and CDR2 SQIVND (reference sequence). The CDR3 protein is CASSMSGRGWGYGYTF. Written as DNA, the CDR3 is TGTGCCAGCAGTATGTCGGGTCGGGGATGGGGCTATGGCTACACCTTC.

The rearrangement uses TRBV7-3 and TRBJ2-5; possibly TRBD2 for D (5 bases). Germline CDR1 is SGHTA and CDR2 is FQGTGA. The CDR3 sequence is 15 residues long. V gave up 5 bases and J gave up 2 bases, with 15 bases separating them. The CDR3, as DNA: TGTGCCAGCAGCAAACATTACGGGGAACAAGAGACCCAGTACTTC. Its translation is CASSKHYGEQETQYF.

J is TRBJ2-5 and V is TRBV5-1; D gene unclear. The CDR3 runs to 14 residues. The V end lost 0 bases, the J end lost 5 bases, and 11 bases lay between the germline ends. Germline-derived CDR1 and CDR2 are SGHRS and YFSETQ. This chain's CDR3 is CASSLVVGSETQYF. The CDR3 DNA is TGCGCCAGCAGCTTGGTTGTAGGGTCCGAGACCCAGTACTTC.